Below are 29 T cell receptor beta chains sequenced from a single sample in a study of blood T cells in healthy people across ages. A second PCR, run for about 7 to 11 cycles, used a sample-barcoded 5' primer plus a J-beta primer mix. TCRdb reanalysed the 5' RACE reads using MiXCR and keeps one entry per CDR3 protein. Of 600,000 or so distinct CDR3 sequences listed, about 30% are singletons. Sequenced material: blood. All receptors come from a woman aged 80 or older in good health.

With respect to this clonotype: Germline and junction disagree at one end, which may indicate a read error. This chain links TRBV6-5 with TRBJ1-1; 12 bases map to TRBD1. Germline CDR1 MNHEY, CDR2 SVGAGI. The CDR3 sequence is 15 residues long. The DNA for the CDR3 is TGTACCAGCAGTTATGGGACAGGGGGCCTCACTGAAGCTTTCTTT. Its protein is CTSSYGTGGLTEAFF.

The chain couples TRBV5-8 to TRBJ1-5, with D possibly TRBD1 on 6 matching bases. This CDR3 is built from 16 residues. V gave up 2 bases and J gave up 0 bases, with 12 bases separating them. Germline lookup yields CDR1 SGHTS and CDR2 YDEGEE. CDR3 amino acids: CASSFGQSDSNQPQHF. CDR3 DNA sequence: TGTGCCAGCAGCTTCGGACAGTCAGATAGCAATCAGCCCCAGCATTTT.

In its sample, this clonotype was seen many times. This CDR3 reads CASSVGLSSYNEQFF. The CDR3 DNA reads as TGTGCCAGCAGCGTAGGGCTTAGCTCCTACAATGAGCAGTTCTTC. V usage is TRBV9 and J usage is TRBJ2-1, with no clear D. Trimming cost V 0 bases and J 0 bases, with 7 bases left between them. Germline V gene lookup returns CDR1 SGDLS and CDR2 YYNGEE. The CDR3 is made up of 15 amino acids.

The CDR3 nucleotides read TGCAGTGCTAGGAAAGGGGCAATGAACACTGAAGCTTTCTTT. Amino acid sequence: CSARKGAMNTEAFF. The J gene is TRBJ1-1, the V gene TRBV20-1; tentatively, D is TRBD1 (5 bases). This CDR3 is 14 amino acids long. The V end lost 3 bases, the J end lost 0 bases, and 11 bases lay between the germline ends. Looked up from germline, CDR1 is DFQATT and CDR2 is SNEGSKA (reference sequence).

The DNA for the CDR3 is TGTGCCTGGAGTGGCGGGGGGCAGGCTGTCGCTCACTATGGCTACACCTTC. Its protein product is CAWSGGGQAVAHYGYTF. The J gene is TRBJ1-2, the V gene TRBV30; tentatively, D is TRBD1 (6 bases). The V gene lost 1 base and the J gene lost 3 bases, with 21 bases spanning the gap. The germline V gene has CDR1 GTSNPN and CDR2 SVGIG (reference sequence). This CDR3 spans 17 amino acids.

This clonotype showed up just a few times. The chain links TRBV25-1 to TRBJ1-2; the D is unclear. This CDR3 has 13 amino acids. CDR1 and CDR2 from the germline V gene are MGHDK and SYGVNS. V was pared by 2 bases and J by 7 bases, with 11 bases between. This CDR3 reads CASSETWDGGYTF. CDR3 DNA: TGTGCCAGCAGTGAAACGTGGGATGGTGGCTACACCTTC.

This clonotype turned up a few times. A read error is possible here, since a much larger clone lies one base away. CDR3 in DNA: TGTGCCTGCTCACTTCGACAGGGAGGGCATGAGCAGTTCTTC. The encoded protein is CACSLRQGGHEQFF. V and J are TRBV18 and TRBJ2-1, with D perhaps TRBD1 or TRBD2 (7 bases each). The CDR3 runs 14 residues. Germline lookup yields CDR1 KGHSH and CDR2 LQKENI.

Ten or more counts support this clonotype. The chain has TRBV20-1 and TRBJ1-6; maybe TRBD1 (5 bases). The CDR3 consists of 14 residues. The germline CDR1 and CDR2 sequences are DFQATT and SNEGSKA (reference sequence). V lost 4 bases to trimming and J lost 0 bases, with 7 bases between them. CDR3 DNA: TGCAGTGCTATCGGGGCCTCCTATAATTCACCCCTCCACTTT. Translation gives CSAIGASYNSPLHF.

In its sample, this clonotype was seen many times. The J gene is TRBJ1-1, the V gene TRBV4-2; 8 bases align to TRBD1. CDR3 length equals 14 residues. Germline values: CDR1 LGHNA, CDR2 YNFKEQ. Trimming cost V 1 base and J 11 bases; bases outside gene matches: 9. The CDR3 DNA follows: TGTGCCAGCAGCCAAGCAGGACAGGGTGGTTCGGCTTTCTTT. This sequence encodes CASSQAGQGGSAFF.

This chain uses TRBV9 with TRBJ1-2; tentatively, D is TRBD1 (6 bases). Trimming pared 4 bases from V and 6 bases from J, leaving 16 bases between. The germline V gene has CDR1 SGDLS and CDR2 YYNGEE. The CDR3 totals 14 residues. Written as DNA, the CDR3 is TGTGCCAGCAGCCCGGAGGGCAGGGGTGATGGCTACACCTTC. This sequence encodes CASSPEGRGDGYTF.

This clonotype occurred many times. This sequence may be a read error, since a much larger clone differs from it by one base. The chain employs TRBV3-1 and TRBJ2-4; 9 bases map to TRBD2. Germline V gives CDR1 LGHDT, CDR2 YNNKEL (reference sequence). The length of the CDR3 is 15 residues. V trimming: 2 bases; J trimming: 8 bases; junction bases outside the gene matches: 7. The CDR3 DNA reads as TGTGCCAGCAGCCAAAGAGGACTAGCGAGGGACATTCAGTACTTC. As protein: CASSQRGLARDIQYF.

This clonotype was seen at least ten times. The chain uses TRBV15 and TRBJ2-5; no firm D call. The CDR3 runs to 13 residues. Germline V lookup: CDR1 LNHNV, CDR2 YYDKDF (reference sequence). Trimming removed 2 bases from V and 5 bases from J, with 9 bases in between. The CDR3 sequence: CATSRFGGETQYF. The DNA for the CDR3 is TGTGCCACCAGCAGATTCGGCGGCGAGACCCAGTACTTC.

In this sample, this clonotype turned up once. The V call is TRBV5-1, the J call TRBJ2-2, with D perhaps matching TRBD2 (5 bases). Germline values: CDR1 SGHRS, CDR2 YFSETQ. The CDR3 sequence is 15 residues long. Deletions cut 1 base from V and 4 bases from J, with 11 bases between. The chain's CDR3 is CASSLTQGSTGELFF. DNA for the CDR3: TGCGCCAGCAGCTTGACGCAAGGGAGCACCGGGGAGCTGTTTTTT.

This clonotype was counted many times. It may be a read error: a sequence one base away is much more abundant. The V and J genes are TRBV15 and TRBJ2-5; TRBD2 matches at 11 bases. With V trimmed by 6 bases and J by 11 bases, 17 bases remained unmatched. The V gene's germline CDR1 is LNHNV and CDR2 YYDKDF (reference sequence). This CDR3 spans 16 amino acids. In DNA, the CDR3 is TGTGCCACCAGTGACACCGGGACTAGCGGTTACAATGAGCAGTACTTC. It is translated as CATSDTGTSGYNEQYF.

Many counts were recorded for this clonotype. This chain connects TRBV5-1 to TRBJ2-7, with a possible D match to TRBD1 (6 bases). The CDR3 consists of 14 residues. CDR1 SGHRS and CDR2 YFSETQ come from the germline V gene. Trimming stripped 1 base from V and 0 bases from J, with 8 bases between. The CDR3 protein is CASSLTGSSYEQYF. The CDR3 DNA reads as TGCGCCAGCAGCTTGACAGGGAGCTCCTACGAGCAGTACTTC.

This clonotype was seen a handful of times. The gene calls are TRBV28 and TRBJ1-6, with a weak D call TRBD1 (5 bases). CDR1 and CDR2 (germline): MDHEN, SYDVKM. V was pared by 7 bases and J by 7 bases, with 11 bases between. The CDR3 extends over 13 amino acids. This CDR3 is CASIDSRNSPLHF. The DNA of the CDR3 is TGTGCCAGCATTGACAGTAGGAATTCACCCCTCCACTTT. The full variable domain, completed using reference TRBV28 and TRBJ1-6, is DVKVTQSSRYLVKRTGEKVFLECVQDMDHENMFWYRQDPGLGLRLIYFSYDVKMKEKGDIPEGYSVSREKKERFSLILESASTNQTSMYLCASIDSRNSPLHFGNGTRLTVT.

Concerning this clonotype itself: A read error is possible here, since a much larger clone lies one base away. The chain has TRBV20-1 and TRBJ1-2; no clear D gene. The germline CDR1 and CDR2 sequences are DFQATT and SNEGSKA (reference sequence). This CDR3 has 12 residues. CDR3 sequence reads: CRARDVATIDTF. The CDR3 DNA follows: TGCAGGGCTAGAGATGTCGCCACCATTGACACCTTC.

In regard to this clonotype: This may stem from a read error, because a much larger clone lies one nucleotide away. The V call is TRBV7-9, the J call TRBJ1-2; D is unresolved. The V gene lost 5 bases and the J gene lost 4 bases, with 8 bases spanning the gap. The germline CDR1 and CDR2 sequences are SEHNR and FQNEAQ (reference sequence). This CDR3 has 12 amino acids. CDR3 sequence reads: CASSGDLYGYTF. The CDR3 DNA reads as TGTGCCAGCAGCGGGGATCTCTATGGCTACACCTTC.

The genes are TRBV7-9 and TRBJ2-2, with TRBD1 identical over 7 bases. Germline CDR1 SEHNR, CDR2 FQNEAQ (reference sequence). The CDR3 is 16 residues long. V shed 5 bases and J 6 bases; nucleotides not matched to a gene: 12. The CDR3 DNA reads TGTGCCAGCAGCCTATTGGACAGGCTGCAGGCCGGGGAGCTGTTTTTT. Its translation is CASSLLDRLQAGELFF. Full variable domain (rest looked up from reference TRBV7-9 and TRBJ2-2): DTGVSQNPRHKITKRGQNVTFRCDPISEHNRLYWYRQTLGQGPEFLTYFQNEAQLEKSRLLSDRFSAERPKGSFSTLEIQRTEQGDSAMYLCASSLLDRLQAGELFFGEGSRLTVL.

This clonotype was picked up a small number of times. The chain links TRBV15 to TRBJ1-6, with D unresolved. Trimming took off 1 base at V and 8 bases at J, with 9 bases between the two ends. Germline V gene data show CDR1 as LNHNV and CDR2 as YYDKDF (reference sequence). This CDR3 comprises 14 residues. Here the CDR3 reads CATSRVGGYSPLHF. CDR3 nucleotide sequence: TGTGCCACCAGCAGAGTCGGCGGGTATTCACCCCTCCACTTT. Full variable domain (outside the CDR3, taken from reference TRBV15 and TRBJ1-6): DAMVIQNPRYQVTQFGKPVTLSCSQTLNHNVMYWYQQKSSQAPKLLFHYYDKDFNNEADTPDNFQSRRPNTSFCFLDIRSPGLGDTAMYLCATSRVGGYSPLHFGNGTRLTVT.

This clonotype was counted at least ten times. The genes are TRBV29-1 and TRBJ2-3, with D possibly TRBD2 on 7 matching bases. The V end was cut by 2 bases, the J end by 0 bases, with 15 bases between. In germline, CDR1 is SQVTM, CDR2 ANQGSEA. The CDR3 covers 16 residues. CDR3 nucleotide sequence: TGCAGCGTTGAACGGGGGGCCGGGACTAGCACAGATACGCAGTATTTT. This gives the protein CSVERGAGTSTDTQYF.

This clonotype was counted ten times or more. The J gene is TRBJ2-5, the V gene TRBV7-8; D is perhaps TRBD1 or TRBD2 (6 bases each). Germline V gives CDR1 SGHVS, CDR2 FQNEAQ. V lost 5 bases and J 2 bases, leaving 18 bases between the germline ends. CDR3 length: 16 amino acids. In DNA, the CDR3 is TGTGCCAGCAGCCCGCGGGTAGGGGGGTCTCAAGAGACCCAGTACTTC. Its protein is CASSPRVGGSQETQYF.

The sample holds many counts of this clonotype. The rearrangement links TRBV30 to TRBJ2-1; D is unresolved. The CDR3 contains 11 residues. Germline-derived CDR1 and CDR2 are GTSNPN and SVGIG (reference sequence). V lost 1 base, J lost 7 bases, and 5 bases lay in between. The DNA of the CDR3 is TGTGCCTGGAGTGGGATGAATGAGCAGTTCTTC. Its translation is CAWSGMNEQFF.

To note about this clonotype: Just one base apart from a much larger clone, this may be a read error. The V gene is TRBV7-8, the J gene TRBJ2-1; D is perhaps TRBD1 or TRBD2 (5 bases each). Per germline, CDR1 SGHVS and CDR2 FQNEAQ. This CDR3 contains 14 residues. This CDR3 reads CASSLAAGTNERFF. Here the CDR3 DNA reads TGTGCCAGCAGCTTAGCAGCAGGGACCAATGAGCGGTTCTTC.

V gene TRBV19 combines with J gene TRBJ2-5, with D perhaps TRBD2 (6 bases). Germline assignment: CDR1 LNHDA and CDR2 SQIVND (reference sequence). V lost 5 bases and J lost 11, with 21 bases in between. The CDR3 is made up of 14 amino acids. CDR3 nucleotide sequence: TGTGCCAGTAGTCAAGTAATGTGGGGGGATGAGCAGTACTTC. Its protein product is CASSQVMWGDEQYF. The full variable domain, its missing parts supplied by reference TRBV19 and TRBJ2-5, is DGGITQSPKYLFRKEGQNVTLSCEQNLNHDAMYWYRQDPGQGLRLIYYSQIVNDFQKGDIAEGYSVSREKKESFPLTVTSAQKNPTAFYLCASSQVMWGDEQYFGPGTRLLVL.

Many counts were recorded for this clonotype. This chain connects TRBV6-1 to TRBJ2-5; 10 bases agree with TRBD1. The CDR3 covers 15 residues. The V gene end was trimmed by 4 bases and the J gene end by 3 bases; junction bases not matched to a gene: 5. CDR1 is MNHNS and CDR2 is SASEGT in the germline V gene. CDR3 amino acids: CASSVTGTGEETQYF. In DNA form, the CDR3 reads TGTGCCAGCAGTGTTACCGGGACAGGGGAAGAGACCCAGTACTTC.

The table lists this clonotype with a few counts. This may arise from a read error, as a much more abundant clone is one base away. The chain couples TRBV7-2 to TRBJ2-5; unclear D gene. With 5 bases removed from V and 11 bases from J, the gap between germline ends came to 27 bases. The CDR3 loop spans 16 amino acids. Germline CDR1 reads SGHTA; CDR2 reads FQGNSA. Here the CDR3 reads CASSLPNHDPYNEQYF. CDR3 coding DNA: TGTGCCAGCAGCCTGCCCAACCACGATCCCTACAATGAGCAGTACTTC.

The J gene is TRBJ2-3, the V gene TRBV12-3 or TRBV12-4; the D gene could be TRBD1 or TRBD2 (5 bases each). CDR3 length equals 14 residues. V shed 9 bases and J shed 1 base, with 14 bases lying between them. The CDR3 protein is CASRLGVGTDTQYF. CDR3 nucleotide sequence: TGTGCCAGTCGCCTGGGGGTGGGCACAGATACGCAGTATTTT.

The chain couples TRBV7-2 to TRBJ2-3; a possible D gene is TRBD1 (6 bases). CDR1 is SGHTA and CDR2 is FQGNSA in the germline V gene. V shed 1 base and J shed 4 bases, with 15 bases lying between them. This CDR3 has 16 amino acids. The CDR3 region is CASSLVMGDRSDTQYF. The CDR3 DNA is TGTGCCAGCAGCTTAGTGATGGGAGACAGGTCAGATACGCAGTATTTT.